This TCR beta chain derives from a study of T cell changes during pregnancy in multiple sclerosis. Trimming stripped 0 bases from V and 7 bases from J, with 15 bases between. Germline loops: CDR1 LGHNA, CDR2 YSLEER. This CDR3 spans 15 amino acids. Here immunoSEQ multiplex PCR was the method, and the copy in TCRdb shows in-frame clones only, minus some. Of around 43,000 clones in the sample, roughly 92% are singletons; the top ten hold less than 0.9%. The receptor was derived from a female donor with multiple sclerosis, enrolled in a pregnancy study. The chain joins TRBV4-3 to TRBJ1-2; D gene unclear. The sequenced sample was CD4+ T cells from peripheral blood mononuclear cells, obtained before pregnancy. CDR3 in amino acids: CASSQEGGVVGGYTF. CDR3 sequence (DNA): TGCGCCAGCAGCCAAGAAGGAGGCGTTGTCGGTGGCTACACCTTC.